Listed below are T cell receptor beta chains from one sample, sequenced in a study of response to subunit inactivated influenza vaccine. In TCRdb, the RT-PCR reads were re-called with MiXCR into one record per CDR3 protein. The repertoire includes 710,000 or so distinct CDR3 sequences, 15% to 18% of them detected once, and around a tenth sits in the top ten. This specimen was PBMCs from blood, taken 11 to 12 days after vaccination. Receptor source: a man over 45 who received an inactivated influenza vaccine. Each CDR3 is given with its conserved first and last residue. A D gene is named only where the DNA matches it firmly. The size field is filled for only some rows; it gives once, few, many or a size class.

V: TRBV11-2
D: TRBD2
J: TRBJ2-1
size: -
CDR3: CASSLVLRLAGSYNEQFF
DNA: TGTGCCAGCAGCTTAGTCCTGCGACTAGCGGGCTCCTACAATGAGCAGTTCTTC

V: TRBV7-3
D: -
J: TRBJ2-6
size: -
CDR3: CASSETGTSSGANVLTF
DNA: TGTGCCAGCAGCGAAACCGGGACTTCCTCTGGGGCCAACGTCCTGACTTTC

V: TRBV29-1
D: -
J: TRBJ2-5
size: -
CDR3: CSVGAGRETQYF
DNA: TGCAGCGTTGGGGCGGGAAGAGAGACCCAGTACTTC

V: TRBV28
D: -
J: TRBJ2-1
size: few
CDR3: CASRQGRNEQFF
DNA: TGTGCCAGCAGGCAGGGCCGCAATGAGCAGTTCTTC

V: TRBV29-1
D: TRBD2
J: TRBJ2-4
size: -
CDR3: CSVASAGGNIQYF
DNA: TGCAGCGTTGCTTCAGCGGGAGGAAACATTCAGTACTTC

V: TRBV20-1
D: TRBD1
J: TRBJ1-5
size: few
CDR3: CSARLGGGQPQHF
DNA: TGCAGTGCTAGATTAGGGGGCGGTCAGCCCCAGCATTTT

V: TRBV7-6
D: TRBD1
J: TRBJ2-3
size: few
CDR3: CASSFQTGMGDTQYF
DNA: TGTGCCAGCAGCTTCCAGACAGGGATGGGAGATACGCAGTATTTT

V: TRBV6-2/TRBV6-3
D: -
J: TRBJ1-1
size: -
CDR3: CASSPVQGSTEAFF
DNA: TGTGCCAGCAGTCCTGTACAGGGCAGCACTGAAGCTTTCTTT

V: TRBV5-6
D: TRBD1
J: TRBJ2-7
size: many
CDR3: CASSPWDRDYEQYF
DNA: TGTGCCAGCAGCCCGTGGGACAGGGACTACGAGCAGTACTTC

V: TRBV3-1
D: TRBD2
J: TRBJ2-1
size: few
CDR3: CASSRRGIGGGEQFF
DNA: TGTGCCAGCAGCCGAAGAGGTATCGGGGGGGGTGAGCAGTTCTTC

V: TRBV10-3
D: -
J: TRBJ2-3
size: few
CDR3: CAIRGSGDTQYF
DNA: TGTGCCATCAGGGGCTCAGGAGATACGCAGTATTTT

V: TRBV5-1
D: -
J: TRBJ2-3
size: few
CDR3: CASSLGQQSDTQYF
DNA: TGCGCCAGCAGCTTAGGGCAGCAGTCAGATACGCAGTATTTT

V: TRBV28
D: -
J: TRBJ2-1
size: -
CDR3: CASSFLVSSYNEQFF
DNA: TGTGCCAGCAGTTTCCTAGTGAGCTCCTACAATGAGCAGTTCTTC

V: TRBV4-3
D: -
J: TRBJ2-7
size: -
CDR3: CASSQDTPGAYQQYF
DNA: TGCGCCAGCAGCCAAGATACCCCGGGGGCCTACCAGCAGTACTTC

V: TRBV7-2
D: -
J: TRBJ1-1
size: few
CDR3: CASSLYGPNTEAFF
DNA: TGTGCCAGCAGCTTATATGGCCCGAACACTGAAGCTTTCTTT

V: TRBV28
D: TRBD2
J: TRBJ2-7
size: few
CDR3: CASRLLAGGSYEQYF
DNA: TGTGCCAGCAGGCTCCTAGCGGGAGGGTCCTACGAGCAGTACTTC

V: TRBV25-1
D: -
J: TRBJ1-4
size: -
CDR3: CASSVPGRDNEKLFF
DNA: TGTGCCAGCAGTGTCCCGGGACGGGATAATGAAAAACTGTTTTTT

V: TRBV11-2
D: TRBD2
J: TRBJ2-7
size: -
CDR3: CASSPRPSGGYEQYF
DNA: TGTGCCAGCAGCCCCAGACCTTCGGGGGGCTACGAGCAGTACTTC

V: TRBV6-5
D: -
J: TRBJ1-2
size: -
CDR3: CASSYTPGGRYGYTF
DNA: TGTGCCAGCAGTTACACACCAGGAGGGAGGTATGGCTACACCTTC

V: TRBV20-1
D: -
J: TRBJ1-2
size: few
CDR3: CSARDFGESYKGYTF
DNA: TGCAGTGCTAGAGATTTTGGCGAATCTTACAAGGGCTACACCTTC

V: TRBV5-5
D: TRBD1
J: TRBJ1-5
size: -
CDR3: CASSLSGTGGFQPQHF
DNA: TGTGCCAGCAGCTTGTCCGGGACAGGGGGTTTTCAGCCCCAGCATTTT

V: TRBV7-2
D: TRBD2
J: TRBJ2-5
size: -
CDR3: CASSLAGERETQYF
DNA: TGTGCCAGCAGCTTGGCGGGGGAGAGGGAGACCCAGTACTTC